The clone carrying this TCR beta chain was counted between two and nine times. The data are from a study of T cells after yellow fever vaccination. Study-wide findings and caveats: Contamination of FACS-sorted repertoires by abundant clonotypes from the bulk population could occur. Peak timing came faster in the weaker secondary response, day 5 versus 15. Clones that expanded after primary vaccination mostly reappeared after the booster (96% CD4, roughly 90% CD8).

There are 15 residues in the CDR3. The ends were cut back, 4 bases at V and 0 bases at J, with 10 bases in the middle. The V gene's germline CDR1 is KGHDR and CDR2 SFDVKD. Each CDR3 protein is one row after TCRdb ran MiXCR on the 5' RACE reads. The sample lists about 85,000 distinct CDR3 sequences, more than 10% occurring once. The TCR comes from a man younger than 30 who received the YFV17D yellow fever vaccine. The J gene is TRBJ2-3, the V gene TRBV24-1; D is unclear. The specimen was CD8+ T cells not binding an NS4B(214-222) dextramer, sorted from PBMCs, collected roughly 20 days after the first yellow fever vaccination. The CDR3 region is CATSETGTSTDTQYF. As DNA, the CDR3 is TGTGCCACCAGTGAAACCGGAACGAGCACAGATACGCAGTATTTT.